The present T cell receptor beta chain was sequenced within a study of CD8+CD57+ T cells in acquired aplastic anemia. General observations from the study: Between patients and controls, CD8+ Simpson's diversity did not vary significantly. In common between the patients and the controls were more than 25 CD8+ CDR3 sequences.

All sequencing subjects had displayed CD8+CD57+ cell expansion on flow cytometry. Many counts were recorded for this clonotype. Its target is not known. Profiling of TCR beta VDJ combinations and CDR3 sequences used genomic DNA as template. From the reads, TCRdb called clonotypes with MiXCR, one entry per CDR3 protein. This sample has some 120,000 distinct CDR3 sequences, with nearly 40% found just once. V dropped 5 bases and J dropped 3; count of bases not matched to a gene: 7. The CDR3 covers 16 residues. Germline V gene data show CDR1 as MDHEN and CDR2 as SYDVKM. The sample taken for sequencing was sorted CD4+, CD8+, or CD8+CD57+ T cells (not recorded which) from PBMCs. This TCR derives from a human donor with aplastic anemia. The chain is built from TRBV28 and TRBJ1-6; TRBD1 agrees at 7 bases. The CDR3 nucleotides read TGTGCCAGCAGTCCCTCGGACAGGTACTATAATTCACCCCTCCACTTT. Protein sequence: CASSPSDRYYNSPLHF. Supplemented by reference TRBV28 and TRBJ1-6, the full variable domain reads DVKVTQSSRYLVKRTGEKVFLECVQDMDHENMFWYRQDPGLGLRLIYFSYDVKMKEKGDIPEGYSVSREKKERFSLILESASTNQTSMYLCASSPSDRYYNSPLHFGNGTRLTVT.